The 29 T cell receptor beta chains in this list originate from one sample, sequenced in a study of T cell changes during pregnancy in multiple sclerosis. Using immunoSEQ multiplex PCR, the repertoire was profiled, and TCRdb retains in-frame clones only, with some absent. The sample records 30,000 to 50,000 clones, 90% to 95% being singletons. The input for sequencing was CD4+ T cells from peripheral blood mononuclear cells, taken in the third trimester of pregnancy. The source is a female donor with multiple sclerosis, enrolled in a pregnancy study.

J is TRBJ2-7 and V is TRBV5-1; D perhaps matches TRBD1 (6 bases). The V gene's germline CDR1 is SGHRS and CDR2 YFSETQ. Trimming shortened V by 5 bases and J by 1 base, and 10 bases separated the two germline ends. The CDR3 covers 13 residues. The CDR3 DNA sequence: TGCGCCAGCAGGCCCCAGGGGTCCTACGAGCAGTACTTC. It codes for CASRPQGSYEQYF. Variable domain in full (rest from reference TRBV5-1 and TRBJ2-7): KAGVTQTPRYLIKTRGQQVTLSCSPISGHRSVSWYQQTPGQGLQFLFEYFSETQRNKGNFPGRFSGRQFSNSRSEMNVSTLELGDSALYLCASRPQGSYEQYFGPGTRLTVT.

This rearrangement joins TRBV6-1 to TRBJ1-5, with TRBD1 as a possible D gene (6 bases). The CDR3 length is 16 residues. V lost 3 bases and J lost 3, with 15 bases in between. Germline assignment: CDR1 MNHNS and CDR2 SASEGT. CDR3 protein: CASSDGNRALNQPQHF. The CDR3 DNA reads TGTGCCAGCAGTGATGGGAACAGGGCGCTCAATCAGCCCCAGCATTTT.

The chain combines TRBV28 with TRBJ1-5; maybe TRBD1 (6 bases). The germline V gene encodes CDR1 MDHEN and CDR2 SYDVKM. The V end was cut by 6 bases, the J end by 5 bases, with 29 bases between. The CDR3 extends over 19 amino acids. In DNA, the CDR3 is TGTGCCAGCAGGTGGAAACGTGAGGACAGTCCATGGATTGATCAGCCCCAGCATTTT. It translates to CASRWKREDSPWIDQPQHF.

This rearrangement joins TRBV6-5 to TRBJ1-1; possibly TRBD1 for D (6 bases). V dropped 0 bases and J dropped 4 bases, with 15 bases sitting between them. The CDR3 contains 16 residues. Germline V gene lookup returns CDR1 MNHEY and CDR2 SVGAGI. CDR3 nucleotides: TGTGCCAGCAGTTACTCAATTGGGGGGGCGGGCACTGAAGCTTTCTTT. Protein product: CASSYSIGGAGTEAFF.

The chain links TRBV2 to TRBJ2-1, with D perhaps matching TRBD2 (5 bases). The ends were cut back, 7 bases at V and 3 bases at J, with 10 bases in the middle. The CDR3 consists of 13 residues. Germline V gives CDR1 SNHLY, CDR2 FYNNEI. DNA for the CDR3: TGTGCCAGCACGGCGGGCCGCTACAATGAGCAGTTCTTC. This codes for CASTAGRYNEQFF.

The V call is TRBV28, the J call TRBJ2-5; 14 nucleotides align to TRBD2. Germline V gene data show CDR1 as MDHEN and CDR2 as SYDVKM. V shed 10 bases and J 8 bases; nucleotides not matched to a gene: 12. The CDR3 consists of 15 residues. The CDR3 nucleotides read TGTGCCACCCTATCTGTCGGACTAGCGGGAGGTACCCAGTACTTC. As protein: CATLSVGLAGGTQYF.

The chain links TRBV11-3 to TRBJ2-1; D might be TRBD2 (5 bases). CDR1 and CDR2 (germline): SGHNT, YENEEA. CDR3 length: 11 amino acids. V gave up 6 bases and J gave up 5 bases, with 5 bases separating them. This CDR3 reads CASRGDNEQFF. In DNA form, the CDR3 reads TGTGCCAGCAGGGGAGACAATGAGCAGTTCTTC. Drawing the rest from reference TRBV11-3 and TRBJ2-1, the complete variable domain is EAGVVQSPRYKIIEKKQPVAFWCNPISGHNTLYWYLQNLGQGPELLIRYENEEAVDDSQLPKDRFSAERLKGVDSTLKIQPAELGDSAVYLCASRGDNEQFFGPGTRLTVL.

The chain uses TRBV11-2 and TRBJ1-1; D remains unclear. CDR1 SGHAT and CDR2 FQNNGV come from the germline V gene. V gave up 3 bases and J gave up 5 bases, with 10 bases separating them. The CDR3 is 13 residues long. The CDR3 here is CASSFQVSTEAFF. The CDR3 DNA sequence: TGTGCCAGCAGCTTTCAAGTTAGTACTGAAGCTTTCTTT. The complete variable domain, with remaining parts taken from reference TRBV11-2 and TRBJ1-1, reads EAGVAQSPRYKIIEKRQSVAFWCNPISGHATLYWYQQILGQGPKLLIQFQNNGVVDDSQLPKDRFSAERLKGVDSTLKIQPAKLEDSAVYLCASSFQVSTEAFFGQGTRLTVV.

The chain uses TRBV7-2 and TRBJ2-7, with 10 bases aligning to TRBD1. Germline V gives CDR1 SGHTA, CDR2 FQGNSA. V dropped 5 bases and J dropped 2; count of bases not matched to a gene: 6. This CDR3 comprises 15 residues. The CDR3 is CASSPGQGSAYEQYF. The CDR3 region has the DNA TGTGCCAGCAGCCCGGGACAGGGGTCGGCCTACGAGCAGTACTTC.

This chain uses TRBV5-1 with TRBJ1-1, with TRBD1 identical over 7 bases. Per germline, CDR1 SGHRS and CDR2 YFSETQ. The CDR3 length is 15 residues. J was trimmed by 0 bases and V by 4 bases; bases with no gene match: 6. The CDR3 reads CASSTGQAVNTEAFF. The CDR3 bases are TGCGCCAGCAGCACTGGACAGGCCGTGAACACTGAAGCTTTCTTT.

J is TRBJ1-2 and V is TRBV19; 7 positions agree with TRBD1. Germline V gives CDR1 LNHDA, CDR2 SQIVND (reference sequence). Trimming removed 3 bases from V and 4 bases from J; junction bases left unmatched: 11. The CDR3 contains 16 residues. CDR3 residues: CASSMGVQGVSYGYTF. The CDR3 DNA is TGTGCCAGTAGTATGGGAGTGCAGGGGGTGAGCTATGGCTACACCTTC.

This clone was picked up one time. The chain links TRBV6-5 to TRBJ2-5, with D maybe TRBD2 (5 bases). Looked up from germline, CDR1 is MNHEY and CDR2 is SVGAGI. There are 15 residues in the CDR3. V was trimmed by 0 bases and J by 5 bases, leaving 13 bases between them. CDR3 residues: CASSYSRSSWETQYF. CDR3 nucleotide sequence: TGTGCCAGCAGTTACTCGCGATCTAGCTGGGAGACCCAGTACTTC.

The chain recombines TRBV6-5 with TRBJ2-7, with TRBD1 identical over 7 bases. Germline trimming cut 0 bases from V and 2 bases from J; bases unmatched to any gene: 4. This CDR3 is built from 15 residues. The germline CDR1 and CDR2 sequences are MNHEY and SVGAGI. CDR3: CASSYSPGTAYEQYF. CDR3 nucleotide sequence: TGTGCCAGCAGTTACTCCCCAGGGACAGCCTACGAGCAGTACTTC.

The DNA of the CDR3 is TGTGCCAGTAGTATTGTGACAAGAGGCCTAGCTCAGCATTTT. Encoded protein: CASSIVTRGLAQHF. This chain uses TRBV19 with TRBJ1-5; D unclear. The V end was cut by 3 bases, the J end by 13 bases, with 19 bases between. The germline V gene has CDR1 LNHDA and CDR2 SQIVND (reference sequence). CDR3 length: 14 amino acids.

The genes are TRBV11-2 and TRBJ1-4; D remains ambiguous. Germline V CDR1 and CDR2: SGHAT, FQNNGV. This CDR3 is built from 16 residues. With 5 bases removed from V and 7 bases from J, the gap between germline ends came to 20 bases. The CDR3 protein is CASSRRDPGLGEKLFF. CDR3 sequence (DNA): TGTGCCAGCAGCAGACGGGATCCGGGTTTAGGTGAAAAACTGTTTTTT.

This chain joins TRBV16 and TRBJ2-7; 7 bases match TRBD2. V lost 4 bases, J lost 1 base, and 4 bases stayed unmatched. The CDR3 is made up of 14 amino acids. CDR1 is KGHSY, CDR2 FQNENV, per germline. The CDR3 DNA reads as TGTGCCAGCAGCCTTGGGGGGGTTTCCTACGAGCAGTACTTC. Translation gives CASSLGGVSYEQYF.

This clone appeared once. The J gene is TRBJ2-4, the V gene TRBV5-1; D possibly corresponds to TRBD1 (6 bases). V lost 0 bases and J lost 8, with 18 bases in between. The CDR3 runs to 16 residues. Germline CDR1 reads SGHRS; CDR2 reads YFSETQ. CDR3 loop: CASSLEGGWGLDIQYF. CDR3 in DNA: TGCGCCAGCAGCTTGGAAGGGGGATGGGGCCTGGACATTCAGTACTTC.

V gene TRBV11-2 combines with J gene TRBJ1-2; TRBD1 matches 8 bases. The germline gives CDR1 SGHAT, CDR2 FQNNGV. The CDR3 is 15 amino acids. The junction had 12 bases not matched to a gene; V was cut back by 5 bases and J by 7 bases. The chain's CDR3 is CASSQRAGQGGGYTF. CDR3 sequence (DNA): TGTGCCAGCAGCCAGAGGGCCGGACAGGGAGGTGGCTACACCTTC.

V and J are TRBV10-3 and TRBJ1-2; unclear D gene. In germline, CDR1 is ENHRY, CDR2 SYGVKD. The CDR3 is made up of 13 amino acids. The germline V and J ends were trimmed by 3 bases and 0 bases, with 5 bases remaining between them. The CDR3 loop is CAISDSANYGYTF. Written as DNA, the CDR3 is TGTGCCATCAGTGATTCCGCTAACTATGGCTACACCTTC.

On this clone: The junction shows a germline mismatch at one end, possibly a read error. V usage is TRBV7-7 and J usage is TRBJ2-1; a weak D match, TRBD1 (5 bases). The CDR3 length is 14 residues. CDR1 and CDR2 (germline): SSHAT, FNYEAQ (reference sequence). In DNA form, the CDR3 reads TGTGCTAGCAGCTTAGACCGACAGAACAATGAGCAGTTCTTC. This translates into CASSLDRQNNEQFF.

Only one count was recorded for this clone. This chain uses TRBV19 with TRBJ2-5; 7 bases align to TRBD2. CDR1 LNHDA and CDR2 SQIVND come from the germline V gene (reference sequence). V trimming: 3 bases; J trimming: 5 bases; junction bases outside the gene matches: 3. This CDR3 has 13 amino acids. The CDR3 protein is CASSIGEGETQYF. CDR3 in DNA: TGTGCCAGTAGTATCGGGGAGGGGGAGACCCAGTACTTC.

The chain employs TRBV7-9 and TRBJ2-7, with TRBD1 identical over 7 bases. Per germline, CDR1 SEHNR and CDR2 FQNEAQ (reference sequence). The ends lost 4 bases at V and 3 bases at J; junction bases unmatched: 6. The CDR3 has 14 amino acids. The chain's CDR3 is CASSSTQGIYEQYF. Written as DNA, the CDR3 is TGTGCCAGCAGCTCCACACAGGGGATCTACGAGCAGTACTTC.

The V gene is TRBV2, the J gene TRBJ2-7; 7 positions match TRBD1. From germline, CDR1 is SNHLY and CDR2 FYNNEI. The CDR3 covers 13 residues. With 6 bases clipped from V and 7 bases from J, the junction kept 9 bases outside the gene matches. The CDR3 loop reads CASRSDRAGEQYF. CDR3 nucleotide sequence: TGTGCCAGCAGATCCGACAGGGCTGGGGAGCAGTACTTC. The complete variable domain, with remaining parts taken from reference TRBV2 and TRBJ2-7, reads EPEVTQTPSHQVTQMGQEVILRCVPISNHLYFYWYRQILGQKVEFLVSFYNNEISEKSEIFDDQFSVERPDGSNFTLKIRSTKLEDSAMYFCASRSDRAGEQYFGPGTRLTVT.

The rearrangement links TRBV10-1 to TRBJ2-1; 8 bases map to TRBD1. Per germline, CDR1 WNHNN and CDR2 SYGVQD (reference sequence). The CDR3 loop spans 14 amino acids. J gave up 10 bases and V 4 bases, and 9 bases lay outside the gene matches. The CDR3 loop reads CASSVQTGAGEQFF. DNA for the CDR3: TGCGCCAGCAGTGTTCAGACAGGGGCCGGCGAGCAGTTCTTC.

This clone has just one count. The chain carries TRBV7-6 and TRBJ2-5, with 7 bases lining up with TRBD1. The V and J ends lost 3 bases and 5 bases, in that order; junction bases with no gene match: 9. The CDR3 is made up of 15 amino acids. Germline CDR1 is SGHVS and CDR2 is FNYEAQ. The CDR3 coding sequence is TGTGCCAGCAGCTTCTCGACAGGGAAGATGGAGACCCAGTACTTC. Protein sequence: CASSFSTGKMETQYF.

This chain connects TRBV5-6 to TRBJ2-7; 10 nucleotides line up with TRBD2. Per germline, CDR1 SGHDT and CDR2 YYEEEE. CDR3 length: 16 amino acids. J was trimmed by 4 bases and V by 5 bases; bases with no gene match: 12. The CDR3, as DNA: TGTGCCAGCAGACCTCCTTGGGCTAGCGGGAGTTACGAGCAGTACTTC. Protein product: CASRPPWASGSYEQYF. Full variable domain (missing parts from reference TRBV5-6 and TRBJ2-7): DAGVTQSPTHLIKTRGQQVTLRCSPKSGHDTVSWYQQALGQGPQFIFQYYEEEERQRGNFPDRFSGHQFPNYSSELNVNALLLGDSALYLCASRPPWASGSYEQYFGPGTRLTVT.

The chain is built from TRBV6-5 and TRBJ2-7, with D possibly being TRBD1 (6 bases). The CDR3 spans 13 residues. From germline, CDR1 is MNHEY and CDR2 SVGAGI. V lost 6 bases and J lost 3, with 12 bases in between. This CDR3 is CASRQGYNYEQYF. CDR3 DNA: TGTGCCAGCAGACAGGGATATAACTACGAGCAGTACTTC.

The V gene is TRBV2, the J gene TRBJ1-2; 8 positions agree with TRBD1. The CDR3 spans 14 residues. V dropped 6 bases and J dropped 7; count of bases not matched to a gene: 10. Per the germline V gene, CDR1 is SNHLY and CDR2 is FYNNEI. The CDR3 bases are TGTGCCAGCAGCACTAAACAGGGGGAGATTGGCTACACCTTC. Its protein product is CASSTKQGEIGYTF.

The chain employs TRBV11-2 and TRBJ1-3; D ambiguous. The CDR3 has 15 residues. The V gene lost 0 bases and the J gene lost 2 bases, with 8 bases spanning the gap. In germline, CDR1 is SGHAT, CDR2 FQNNGV. CDR3 protein: CASSLEGSPGNTIYF. CDR3 DNA: TGTGCCAGCAGCTTAGAGGGGAGCCCTGGAAACACCATATATTTT.